This T cell receptor beta chain was captured by sequencing in a study of blood T cell repertoires in COVID-19. The data were produced by immunoSEQ multiplex PCR, yet TCRdb's version contains in-frame clones alone and is incomplete. This sample has a few hundred thousand clones, with around 85% found just once. The CDR3 is 14 amino acids. The V end lost 2 bases, the J end lost 4 bases, and 12 bases lay between the germline ends. CDR1 is SGHNT and CDR2 is YYREEE in the germline V gene (reference sequence). V and J are TRBV5-4 and TRBJ1-2, with D perhaps matching TRBD1 (6 bases). This TCR derives from a man aged 35 to 55 who had recovered from COVID-19. Specimen: PBMCs or T cells enriched from blood (not recorded which). This chain's CDR3 is CASSFSGGVYGYTF. Written as DNA, the CDR3 is TGTGCCAGCAGCTTTTCGGGGGGCGTCTATGGCTACACCTTC.